This T cell receptor beta chain is drawn from a study of T cell responses to AZD1222 COVID-19 vaccine. Pooled samples include second doses given at about 4 or 12 weeks. V trimming: 6 bases; J trimming: 4 bases; junction bases outside the gene matches: 7. Germline assignment: CDR1 LNHDA and CDR2 SQIVND (reference sequence). The CDR3 totals 14 residues. Here immunoSEQ multiplex PCR was the method, and the copy in TCRdb shows in-frame clones only, minus some. The repertoire holds tens of thousands of clones, with approximately 92% as singletons. The origin of this receptor is an adult who received the AZD1222 COVID-19 vaccine. The chain joins TRBV19 to TRBJ2-5, with 8 bases matching TRBD1. The sequenced sample was peripheral blood, obtained 28 days after the second AZD1222 dose. CDR3 protein: CASSPTGGGETQYF. In DNA, the CDR3 is TGTGCCAGTAGCCCCACAGGGGGAGGAGAGACCCAGTACTTC.